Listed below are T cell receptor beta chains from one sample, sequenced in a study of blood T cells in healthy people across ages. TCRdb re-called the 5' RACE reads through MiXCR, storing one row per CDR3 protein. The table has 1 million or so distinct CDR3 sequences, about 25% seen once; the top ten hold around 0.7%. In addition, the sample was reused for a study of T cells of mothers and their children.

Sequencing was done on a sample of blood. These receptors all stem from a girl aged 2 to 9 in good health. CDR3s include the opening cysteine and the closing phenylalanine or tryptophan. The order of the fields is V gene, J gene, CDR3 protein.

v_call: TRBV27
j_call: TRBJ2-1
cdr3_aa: CASRQYKSSYNEQFF

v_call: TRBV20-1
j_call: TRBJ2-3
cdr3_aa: CSARDPGPTDTQYF

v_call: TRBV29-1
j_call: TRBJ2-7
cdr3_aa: CSVEDKLRGYEQYF

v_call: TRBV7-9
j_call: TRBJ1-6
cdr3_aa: CASSRTPNSPLHF

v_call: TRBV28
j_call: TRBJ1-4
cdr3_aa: CASSIPSGQRKEKLFF

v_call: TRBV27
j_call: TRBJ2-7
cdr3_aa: CASSQSEAGSYEQYF

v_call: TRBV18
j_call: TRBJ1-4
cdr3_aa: CASSQTWGYATNEKLFF

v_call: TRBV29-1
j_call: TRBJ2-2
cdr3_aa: CSVGRGIDTGELFF

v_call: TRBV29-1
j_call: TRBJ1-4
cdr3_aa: CSAFTGGGEKLFF

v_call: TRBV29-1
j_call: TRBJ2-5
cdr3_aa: CSVEDVGTQYF

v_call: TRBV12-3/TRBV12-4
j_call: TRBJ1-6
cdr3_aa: CASRLWGYNSPLHF

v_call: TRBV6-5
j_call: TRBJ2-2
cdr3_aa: CASRRLAGVGELFF

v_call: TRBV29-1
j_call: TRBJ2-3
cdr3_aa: CSVARSGGLGDTQYF

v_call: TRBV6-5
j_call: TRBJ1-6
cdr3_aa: CASGVDSPLHF

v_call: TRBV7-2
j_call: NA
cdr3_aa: CASSLFLGPVEQYF